This entry lists 19 T cell receptor beta chains sequenced from one sample in a study of blood T cells in healthy people across ages. A sample-barcoded 5' primer and a J-beta primer mix were used in a second PCR of about 7 to 12 cycles. In TCRdb, the 5' RACE reads were re-called with MiXCR into one record per CDR3 protein. The repertoire holds 920,000 or so distinct CDR3 sequences, with 35% to 50% as singletons. The sequenced sample was blood. The receptors originated from a woman aged 55-75 years in good health.

At least ten counts were recorded for this clonotype. This chain connects TRBV2 to TRBJ2-3; unclear D gene. Trimming shortened V by 4 bases and J by 3 bases, and 5 bases separated the two germline ends. CDR1 is SNHLY and CDR2 is FYNNEI in the germline V gene. CDR3 length: 12 residues. CDR3 region: CASSGGTDTQYF. The CDR3 DNA sequence: TGTGCCAGCAGTGGGGGAACAGATACGCAGTATTTT. Drawing the rest from reference TRBV2 and TRBJ2-3, the complete variable domain is EPEVTQTPSHQVTQMGQEVILRCVPISNHLYFYWYRQILGQKVEFLVSFYNNEISEKSEIFDDQFSVERPDGSNFTLKIRSTKLEDSAMYFCASSGGTDTQYFGPGTRLTVL.

As for this clonotype: Germline and junction disagree at one end, which may indicate a read error. The chain combines TRBV6-5 with TRBJ2-1; 10 bases are shared with TRBD2. The CDR3 sequence is 16 residues long. CDR1 is MNHEY, CDR2 SVGAGI, per germline. This CDR3 reads CASSKTSGHSYNEQLF. The CDR3 bases are TGTGCCAGCAGTAAGACTAGCGGGCACTCCTACAATGAGCAGTTATTC.

The chain carries TRBV28 and TRBJ2-7; D is undetermined. The CDR3 is made up of 14 amino acids. Germline V gene data show CDR1 as MDHEN and CDR2 as SYDVKM. V lost 7 bases and J 3 bases, leaving 16 bases between the germline ends. The CDR3 sequence: CASTPGDLDYEQYF. CDR3 DNA: TGTGCCAGCACCCCAGGTGACCTAGACTACGAGCAGTACTTC. The full variable domain, with the rest looked up from reference TRBV28 and TRBJ2-7, is DVKVTQSSRYLVKRTGEKVFLECVQDMDHENMFWYRQDPGLGLRLIYFSYDVKMKEKGDIPEGYSVSREKKERFSLILESASTNQTSMYLCASTPGDLDYEQYFGPGTRLTVT.

The CDR3 sequence: CASSLTRLLLRTSGKNYNEQFF. The CDR3 DNA reads TGTGCCAGCAGTTTAACTCGGCTCTTGCTGAGGACTAGCGGGAAGAACTACAATGAGCAGTTCTTC. The chain combines TRBV28 with TRBJ2-1; 12 bases match TRBD2. V shed 2 bases and J 3 bases; nucleotides not matched to a gene: 20. Germline V gene data show CDR1 as MDHEN and CDR2 as SYDVKM. CDR3 length equals 22 residues.

This clonotype appeared a few times. The chain combines TRBV20-1 with TRBJ2-1, with 11 bases matching TRBD2. Germline V lookup: CDR1 DFQATT, CDR2 SNEGSKA (reference sequence). CDR3 length: 14 residues. CDR3 loop: CSLKLAGVGNEQFF. The CDR3 DNA reads as TGCAGCCTCAAACTAGCGGGAGTGGGCAATGAGCAGTTCTTC.

This chain joins TRBV27 and TRBJ2-1; unclear D gene. CDR1 is MNHEY, CDR2 SMNVEV, per germline (reference sequence). Trimming cost V 7 bases and J 2 bases, with 12 bases left between them. The CDR3 runs 14 residues. CDR3 coding DNA: TGTGCCAGCAAGGGCGCGCGAACCTACAATGAGCAGTTCTTC. Translated, it gives CASKGARTYNEQFF.

The chain employs TRBV18 and TRBJ2-7; 11 nucleotides align to TRBD2. This CDR3 has 19 residues. J gave up 3 bases and V 6 bases, and 19 bases lay outside the gene matches. Germline V gene lookup returns CDR1 KGHSH and CDR2 LQKENI. The CDR3 here is CASSSKTSGSGGSRYEQYF. CDR3 nucleotides: TGTGCCAGCTCGTCAAAAACTAGCGGGAGTGGGGGGTCGCGCTACGAGCAGTACTTC.

The sample holds a few counts of this clonotype. The rearrangement joins TRBV6-1 to TRBJ2-3; TRBD2 is a possible D gene (6 bases). The CDR3 is 15 residues long. Trimming shortened V by 7 bases and J by 2 bases, and 16 bases separated the two germline ends. Germline V gives CDR1 MNHNS, CDR2 SASEGT. CDR3 nucleotide sequence: TGTGCCAGCATCAAGGGTGGGACTCCCACAGATACGCAGTATTTT. Translating it yields CASIKGGTPTDTQYF.

As regards this clonotype: One end of the junction fails to match germline, which may point to a read error. The chain joins TRBV6-2 or TRBV6-3 to TRBJ2-7; TRBD2 is a possible D gene (6 bases). This CDR3 has 14 residues. The germline V gene encodes CDR1 MNHEY and CDR2 SVGEGT. The CDR3 coding sequence is TGTGCCAGCGGTTATGGCGGGATAGGCTACGAGCAGTACTTC. Translating it yields CASGYGGIGYEQYF.

The V call is TRBV7-9, the J call TRBJ1-1; D unclear. This CDR3 is 15 amino acids long. With 2 bases removed from V and 0 bases from J, the gap between germline ends came to 10 bases. Germline CDR1 reads SEHNR; CDR2 reads FQNEAQ (reference sequence). CDR3 sequence (DNA): TGTGCCAGCAGCTTAACTCGATCTATGAACACTGAAGCTTTCTTT. Its translation is CASSLTRSMNTEAFF.

About this clonotype: This may stem from a read error, because a much larger clone lies one nucleotide away. The V gene is TRBV5-1, the J gene TRBJ2-7, with D maybe TRBD2 (6 bases). V lost 5 bases and J lost 3, with 9 bases in between. The CDR3 spans 12 residues. Per the germline V gene, CDR1 is SGHRS and CDR2 is YFSETQ. In DNA form, the CDR3 reads TGCGCCAGCAGAGGGACTCGCTACGAGCAGTACTTC. Encoded protein: CASRGTRYEQYF.

The chain carries TRBV7-9 and TRBJ2-1; weak D call: TRBD2 (5 bases). The CDR3 is made up of 15 amino acids. With 1 base removed from V and 5 bases from J, the gap between germline ends came to 12 bases. CDR1 is SEHNR and CDR2 is FQNEAQ in the germline V gene (reference sequence). The CDR3, as DNA: TGTGCCAGCAGCTTAGTTAGCGATAACCACAATGAGCAGTTCTTC. It yields the protein CASSLVSDNHNEQFF.

This clonotype has at least ten counts. The rearrangement uses TRBV20-1 and TRBJ2-7; 7 bases are a match to TRBD2. The CDR3 totals 13 residues. Trimming cost V 3 bases and J 5 bases; bases outside gene matches: 7. In germline, CDR1 is DFQATT, CDR2 SNEGSKA (reference sequence). DNA for the CDR3: TGCAGTGCTAGTGCGGGAGTTCAAAACGAGCAGTACTTC. This translates into CSASAGVQNEQYF.

The chain carries TRBV14 and TRBJ2-3; tentatively, D is TRBD2 (5 bases). Looked up from germline, CDR1 is SGHDN and CDR2 is FVKESK. V lost 2 bases, J lost 10 bases, and 19 bases lay in between. The CDR3 is 15 residues long. The CDR3 reads CASSQWPVGVHAQYF. The CDR3 DNA follows: TGTGCCAGCAGCCAATGGCCCGTCGGGGTGCATGCGCAGTATTTT.

This clonotype was recorded at least ten times. The rearrangement joins TRBV2 to TRBJ1-2, with D tentatively TRBD1 (5 bases). V lost 8 bases and J lost 7, with 17 bases in between. The germline gives CDR1 SNHLY, CDR2 FYNNEI. The CDR3 length is 13 residues. CDR3 DNA sequence: TGTGCCAGCGGGGCAGACCACTTGAGTGGCTACACCTTC. It yields the protein CASGADHLSGYTF.

This chain links TRBV7-9 with TRBJ2-1; D might be TRBD2 (6 bases). V was pared by 2 bases and J by 1 base, with 21 bases between. CDR1 and CDR2 from the germline V gene are SEHNR and FQNEAQ (reference sequence). The CDR3 consists of 19 residues. As DNA, the CDR3 is TGTGCCAGCAGCTTACCCAAAGGGACTGGCGGAGAGTCCTACAATGAGCAGTTCTTC. Protein product: CASSLPKGTGGESYNEQFF.

The chain couples TRBV2 to TRBJ2-7; tentative D call: TRBD1 (5 bases). Trimming cost V 0 bases and J 0 bases, with 9 bases left between them. The V gene's germline CDR1 is SNHLY and CDR2 FYNNEI. The CDR3 has 15 residues. In DNA form, the CDR3 reads TGTGCCAGCAGTGAAGCGCTTCAGGGCTCCTACGAGCAGTACTTC. Protein: CASSEALQGSYEQYF.

A note on this clonotype: Compared with germline, one end of the junction differs, possibly owing to a read error. The CDR3 DNA is TGCGCCAGCAGCCCTACCCCTCGACAGGGGCGGAATGAAGAGACCCGGTACTTC. This gives the protein CASSPTPRQGRNEETRYF. The rearrangement joins TRBV5-1 to TRBJ2-5, with TRBD1 identical over 8 bases. Germline V CDR1 and CDR2: SGHRS, YFSETQ. The CDR3 is 18 amino acids. Full variable domain (rest looked up from reference TRBV5-1 and TRBJ2-5): KAGVTQTPRYLIKTRGQQVTLSCSPISGHRSVSWYQQTPGQGLQFLFEYFSETQRNKGNFPGRFSGRQFSNSRSEMNVSTLELGDSALYLCASSPTPRQGRNEETRYFGPGTRLLVL.

CDR3 sequence (DNA): TGCAGTGCTAGTAGGGCTAGCACCATGTATGGTGTGAAGCAGTACTTC. It encodes CSASRASTMYGVKQYF. The genes are TRBV20-1 and TRBJ2-7, with D possibly being TRBD2 (5 bases). The CDR3 spans 16 residues. Germline assignment: CDR1 DFQATT and CDR2 SNEGSKA (reference sequence). V was trimmed by 3 bases and J by 8 bases, leaving 26 bases between them.